This is a list of T cell receptor beta chains from one sample in a study of long-term antiretroviral therapy in people with HIV. The data were produced by immunoSEQ multiplex PCR, yet TCRdb's version contains in-frame clones alone and is incomplete. The sample includes 30,000 to 40,000 clones, over 60% of them seen just once. The sequences come from unsorted PBMCs, collected 2 years after starting antiretroviral therapy. The receptors here all came from a woman in her forties or fifties with HIV. Each CDR3 is given with its conserved first and last residue. D genes are given only for firm matches. Size tells how often a clone was seen (once, few, many) or the class of an expanded clone, and some rows leave it out.

V gene: TRBV13
D gene: -
clone size: -
J gene: TRBJ2-1
CDR3 protein: CASSLSVSSYNEQFF
CDR3 DNA: TGTGCCAGCAGCCTTTCGGTTAGCTCCTACAATGAGCAGTTCTTC

V gene: TRBV18
D gene: -
clone size: few
J gene: TRBJ1-2
CDR3 protein: CASSPPAGTNYGYTF
CDR3 DNA: TGTGCCAGCTCACCACCGGCGGGAACTAACTATGGCTACACCTTC

V gene: TRBV5-1
D gene: -
clone size: -
J gene: TRBJ1-2
CDR3 protein: CASSLGPTNYGYTF
CDR3 DNA: TGCGCCAGCAGCTTGGGACCCACGAACTATGGCTACACCTTC

V gene: TRBV29-1
D gene: TRBD1
clone size: -
J gene: TRBJ2-3
CDR3 protein: CSLLGDRTRGTDTQYF
CDR3 DNA: TGCAGCTTACTTGGGGACAGAACAAGAGGCACAGATACGCAGTATTTT

V gene: TRBV4-1
D gene: -
clone size: few
J gene: TRBJ1-2
CDR3 protein: CASSLGTQTNYGYTF
CDR3 DNA: TGCGCCAGCAGCCTAGGGACACAAACTAACTATGGCTACACCTTC

V gene: TRBV7-7
D gene: -
clone size: -
J gene: TRBJ2-3
CDR3 protein: CASSYTPGADTQYF
CDR3 DNA: TGTGCCAGCAGCTATACCCCCGGGGCAGATACGCAGTATTTT

V gene: TRBV5-1
D gene: -
clone size: -
J gene: TRBJ1-2
CDR3 protein: CASSKDIGYTF
CDR3 DNA: TGCGCCAGCAGCAAAGACATAGGCTACACCTTC

V gene: TRBV7-9
D gene: -
clone size: -
J gene: TRBJ2-5
CDR3 protein: CASSPRGAGETQYF
CDR3 DNA: TGTGCCAGCAGCCCCCGGGGGGCAGGGGAGACCCAGTACTTC

V gene: TRBV9
D gene: TRBD1
clone size: -
J gene: TRBJ1-6
CDR3 protein: CASSPRTGVSPLHF
CDR3 DNA: TGTGCCAGCAGCCCCCGGACAGGGGTTTCACCCCTCCACTTT

V gene: TRBV30
D gene: -
clone size: -
J gene: TRBJ2-3
CDR3 protein: CAWSVQVRDTQYF
CDR3 DNA: TGTGCCTGGAGTGTACAAGTCCGCGATACGCAGTATTTT

V gene: TRBV19
D gene: TRBD2
clone size: -
J gene: TRBJ2-3
CDR3 protein: CASRRVGGAGDTQYF
CDR3 DNA: TGTGCCAGTAGACGCGTCGGGGGGGCGGGAGATACGCAGTATTTT

V gene: TRBV7-8
D gene: TRBD2
clone size: once
J gene: TRBJ2-1
CDR3 protein: CASSSSVAGGHEQFF
CDR3 DNA: TGTGCCAGCAGCTCTTCTGTAGCGGGGGGGCACGAGCAGTTCTTC

V gene: TRBV11-1
D gene: -
clone size: -
J gene: TRBJ2-2
CDR3 protein: CASSLLPGNTGELFF
CDR3 DNA: TGTGCCAGCAGCTTACTTCCAGGGAACACCGGGGAGCTGTTTTTT

V gene: TRBV6-1
D gene: -
clone size: -
J gene: TRBJ1-6
CDR3 protein: CASTGRRTENSPLHF
CDR3 DNA: TGTGCCAGCACAGGTAGACGGACAGAAAATTCACCCCTCCACTTT

V gene: TRBV30
D gene: -
clone size: -
J gene: TRBJ2-1
CDR3 protein: CAWSRGWEVAEQFF
CDR3 DNA: TGTGCCTGGAGTCGGGGGTGGGAAGTAGCGGAGCAGTTCTTC

V gene: TRBV19
D gene: -
clone size: once
J gene: TRBJ2-5
CDR3 protein: CASSRTAIGGETQYF
CDR3 DNA: TGTGCCAGTAGTAGGACGGCGATCGGGGGTGAGACCCAGTACTTC

V gene: TRBV15
D gene: -
clone size: few
J gene: TRBJ1-2
CDR3 protein: CATSRVMGLDGYTF
CDR3 DNA: TGTGCCACCAGCAGAGTTATGGGTCTGGATGGCTACACCTTC

V gene: TRBV11-2
D gene: TRBD1
clone size: -
J gene: TRBJ1-2
CDR3 protein: CASSPWTGGDSGYTF
CDR3 DNA: TGTGCCAGCAGCCCATGGACAGGGGGCGACTCTGGCTACACCTTC

V gene: TRBV11-2
D gene: -
clone size: -
J gene: TRBJ2-3
CDR3 protein: CASSPGTSLSTDTQYF
CDR3 DNA: TGTGCCAGCAGCCCCGGGACCTCTTTATCCACAGATACGCAGTATTTT

V gene: TRBV7-9
D gene: -
clone size: once
J gene: TRBJ2-7
CDR3 protein: CASSVLQNYEQYF
CDR3 DNA: TGTGCCAGCAGCGTGCTACAGAACTACGAGCAGTACTTC

V gene: TRBV5-6
D gene: -
clone size: -
J gene: TRBJ1-2
CDR3 protein: CASSPGTGQVNYGYTF
CDR3 DNA: TGTGCCAGCAGCCCTGGGACGGGGCAGGTTAACTATGGCTACACCTTC

V gene: TRBV6-1
D gene: TRBD1
clone size: -
J gene: TRBJ1-3
CDR3 protein: CASSADRGSGNTIYF
CDR3 DNA: TGTGCCAGCAGTGCCGACAGGGGGTCTGGAAACACCATATATTTT

V gene: TRBV5-1
D gene: -
clone size: -
J gene: TRBJ1-6
CDR3 protein: CASSSDTGNSPLHF
CDR3 DNA: TGCGCCAGCAGCTCAGACACAGGAAATTCACCCCTCCACTTT

V gene: TRBV6-5
D gene: -
clone size: -
J gene: TRBJ1-2
CDR3 protein: CASSYMGFLSGYTF
CDR3 DNA: TGTGCCAGCAGTTACATGGGGTTCCTTTCTGGCTACACCTTC

V gene: TRBV7-3
D gene: -
clone size: -
J gene: TRBJ2-6
CDR3 protein: CASQEVAGANVLTF
CDR3 DNA: TGTGCCAGCCAGGAGGTAGCTGGGGCCAACGTCCTGACTTTC

V gene: TRBV2
D gene: -
clone size: once
J gene: TRBJ2-1
CDR3 protein: CASSEERISYNEQFF
CDR3 DNA: TGTGCCAGCAGTGAAGAGAGAATCTCCTACAATGAGCAGTTCTTC

V gene: TRBV6-1
D gene: -
clone size: -
J gene: TRBJ1-5
CDR3 protein: CASSEFGSNQPQHF
CDR3 DNA: TGTGCCAGCAGTGAATTCGGGAGCAATCAGCCCCAGCATTTT

V gene: TRBV19
D gene: -
clone size: -
J gene: TRBJ2-5
CDR3 protein: CASGGLQETQYF
CDR3 DNA: TGTGCCAGTGGGGGTCTTCAAGAGACCCAGTACTTC

V gene: TRBV27
D gene: -
clone size: -
J gene: TRBJ2-5
CDR3 protein: CATDPETQYF
CDR3 DNA: TGTGCCACCGACCCCGAGACCCAGTACTTC

V gene: TRBV5-6
D gene: TRBD1
clone size: few
J gene: TRBJ2-1
CDR3 protein: CASRDGTGGNEQFF
CDR3 DNA: TGTGCCAGCAGGGACGGGACAGGGGGCAATGAGCAGTTCTTC

V gene: TRBV2
D gene: -
clone size: -
J gene: TRBJ1-4
CDR3 protein: CASSSRGGTNEKLFF
CDR3 DNA: TGTGCCAGCAGTAGCAGGGGAGGAACTAATGAAAAACTGTTTTTT

V gene: TRBV4-1
D gene: TRBD2
clone size: once
J gene: TRBJ2-5
CDR3 protein: CASSLLGLAGAQETQYF
CDR3 DNA: TGCGCCAGCAGCCTTCTGGGACTAGCGGGGGCCCAAGAGACCCAGTACTTC

V gene: TRBV18
D gene: -
clone size: -
J gene: TRBJ1-1
CDR3 protein: CASSPSVLNTEAFF
CDR3 DNA: TGTGCCAGCTCGCCCTCCGTCTTAAACACTGAAGCTTTCTTT

V gene: TRBV7-9
D gene: -
clone size: -
J gene: TRBJ1-2
CDR3 protein: CASTPQDFNYGYTF
CDR3 DNA: TGTGCCAGCACCCCCCAGGACTTCAACTATGGCTACACCTTC

V gene: TRBV9
D gene: TRBD1
clone size: -
J gene: TRBJ1-6
CDR3 protein: CASSPSGTGLGSPLHF
CDR3 DNA: TGTGCCAGCAGCCCCTCCGGGACAGGGTTGGGTTCACCCCTCCACTTT

V gene: TRBV7-2
D gene: -
clone size: few
J gene: TRBJ1-2
CDR3 protein: CASSLESDYGYTF
CDR3 DNA: TGTGCCAGCAGCTTAGAGTCGGACTATGGCTACACCTTC

V gene: TRBV7-9
D gene: -
clone size: -
J gene: TRBJ1-4
CDR3 protein: CASSLEGTTNEKLFF
CDR3 DNA: TGTGCCAGCAGCCTGGAGGGGACAACTAATGAAAAACTGTTTTTT

V gene: TRBV6-6
D gene: TRBD1
clone size: -
J gene: TRBJ1-3
CDR3 protein: CASQGGTGNTIYF
CDR3 DNA: TGTGCCAGCCAAGGGGGCACTGGAAACACCATATATTTT

V gene: TRBV6-1
D gene: -
clone size: -
J gene: TRBJ2-3
CDR3 protein: CASSELGQRRDTQYF
CDR3 DNA: TGTGCCAGCAGTGAATTAGGACAAAGGAGAGATACGCAGTATTTT

V gene: TRBV11-2
D gene: -
clone size: -
J gene: TRBJ2-7
CDR3 protein: CASSLGLGFAEQYF
CDR3 DNA: TGTGCCAGCAGCTTAGGATTAGGATTCGCTGAGCAGTACTTC

V gene: TRBV2
D gene: -
clone size: -
J gene: TRBJ2-1
CDR3 protein: CASSEHNEQFF
CDR3 DNA: TGTGCCAGCAGTGAACACAATGAGCAGTTCTTC

V gene: TRBV28
D gene: TRBD1
clone size: -
J gene: TRBJ1-2
CDR3 protein: CASSPTGQAPYGYTF
CDR3 DNA: TGTGCCAGCAGCCCGACAGGGCAAGCCCCTTATGGCTACACCTTC

V gene: TRBV27
D gene: -
clone size: once
J gene: TRBJ2-7
CDR3 protein: CASGRGRSYEQYF
CDR3 DNA: TGTGCCAGCGGCCGGGGGCGGAGCTACGAGCAGTACTTC

V gene: TRBV6-5
D gene: -
clone size: -
J gene: TRBJ1-6
CDR3 protein: CASSRHPLSPLHF
CDR3 DNA: TGTGCCAGCAGTAGACATCCTCTTTCACCCCTCCACTTT

V gene: TRBV7-9
D gene: TRBD1
clone size: -
J gene: TRBJ2-7
CDR3 protein: CASSSDRGQYF
CDR3 DNA: TGTGCCAGCAGCTCGGACAGGGGTCAGTACTTC

V gene: TRBV2
D gene: -
clone size: -
J gene: TRBJ1-2
CDR3 protein: CASRLGGKDGYTF
CDR3 DNA: TGTGCCAGCAGGCTAGGGGGTAAGGATGGCTACACCTTC

V gene: TRBV18
D gene: -
clone size: -
J gene: TRBJ1-1
CDR3 protein: CASSPRRENTEAFF
CDR3 DNA: TGTGCCAGCTCACCAAGGAGGGAGAACACTGAAGCTTTCTTT

V gene: TRBV10-3
D gene: -
clone size: -
J gene: TRBJ2-5
CDR3 protein: CAIRGGVGAVGETQYF
CDR3 DNA: TGTGCCATCAGAGGCGGAGTAGGGGCGGTAGGGGAGACCCAGTACTTC

V gene: TRBV30
D gene: -
clone size: -
J gene: TRBJ2-7
CDR3 protein: CAWSSSPLEQYF
CDR3 DNA: TGTGCCTGGAGTTCTAGTCCCCTCGAGCAGTACTTC

V gene: TRBV19
D gene: -
clone size: -
J gene: TRBJ2-3
CDR3 protein: CASSTLSQRTTDTQYF
CDR3 DNA: TGTGCCAGTAGTACCCTTTCCCAGCGGACCACAGATACGCAGTATTTT

V gene: TRBV11-3
D gene: TRBD2
clone size: once
J gene: TRBJ2-5
CDR3 protein: CASSPYPLAGQETQYF
CDR3 DNA: TGTGCCAGCAGCCCCTACCCACTAGCGGGCCAAGAGACCCAGTACTTC

V gene: TRBV4-1
D gene: TRBD1
clone size: -
J gene: TRBJ1-2
CDR3 protein: CASNGQALRGGYTF
CDR3 DNA: TGCGCCAGCAATGGACAGGCCCTACGTGGTGGCTACACCTTC

V gene: TRBV11-2
D gene: TRBD2
clone size: -
J gene: TRBJ2-7
CDR3 protein: CASSLAGGVTYEQYF
CDR3 DNA: TGTGCCAGCAGCTTAGCGGGGGGGGTTACCTACGAGCAGTACTTC